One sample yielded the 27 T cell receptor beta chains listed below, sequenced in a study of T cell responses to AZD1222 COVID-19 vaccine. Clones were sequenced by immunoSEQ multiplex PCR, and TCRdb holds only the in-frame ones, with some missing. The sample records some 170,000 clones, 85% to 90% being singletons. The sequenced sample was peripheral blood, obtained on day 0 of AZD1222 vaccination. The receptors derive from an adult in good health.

CDR3 nucleotides: TGTGCCAGTACTCCCCGCCGGGACAGGGGGTATAATCAGCCCCAGCATTTT. As protein: CASTPRRDRGYNQPQHF. The rearrangement joins TRBV19 to TRBJ1-5; TRBD1 agrees at 11 bases. The junction had 12 bases not matched to a gene; V was cut back by 7 bases and J by 4 bases. This CDR3 comprises 17 residues. In germline, CDR1 is LNHDA, CDR2 SQIVND (reference sequence).

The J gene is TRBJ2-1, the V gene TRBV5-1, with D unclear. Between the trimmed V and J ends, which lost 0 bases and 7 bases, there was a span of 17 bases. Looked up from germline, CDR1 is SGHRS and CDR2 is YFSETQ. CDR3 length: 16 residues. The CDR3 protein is CASSLAGDRRKNEQFF. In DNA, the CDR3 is TGCGCCAGCAGCTTGGCCGGAGATCGACGGAAGAATGAGCAGTTCTTC.

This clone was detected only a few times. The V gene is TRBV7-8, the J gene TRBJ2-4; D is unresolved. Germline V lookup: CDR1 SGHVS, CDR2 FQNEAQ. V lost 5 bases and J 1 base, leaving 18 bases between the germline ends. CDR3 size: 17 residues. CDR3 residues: CASSPSRWSAAKNIQYF. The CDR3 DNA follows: TGTGCCAGCAGCCCATCGAGGTGGTCGGCGGCCAAAAACATTCAGTACTTC. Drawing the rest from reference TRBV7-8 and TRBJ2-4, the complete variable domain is GAGVSQSPRYKVAKRGQDVALRCDPISGHVSLFWYQQALGQGPEFLTYFQNEAQLDKSGLPSDRFFAERPEGSVSTLKIQRTQQEDSAVYLCASSPSRWSAAKNIQYFGAGTRLSVL.

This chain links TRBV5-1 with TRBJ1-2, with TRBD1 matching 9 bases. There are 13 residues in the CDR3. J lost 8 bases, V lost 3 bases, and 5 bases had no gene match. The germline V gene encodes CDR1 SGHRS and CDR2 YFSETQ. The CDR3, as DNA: TGCGCCAGCAGCTCCGGACAGGGGAACGGCTACACCTTC. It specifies CASSSGQGNGYTF.

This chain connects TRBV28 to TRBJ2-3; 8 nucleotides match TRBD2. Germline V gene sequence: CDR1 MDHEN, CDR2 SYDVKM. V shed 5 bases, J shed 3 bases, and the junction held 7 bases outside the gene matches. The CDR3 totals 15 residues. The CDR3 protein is CASSPIAGSTDTQYF. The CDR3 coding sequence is TGTGCCAGCAGTCCCATAGCGGGGTCAACAGATACGCAGTATTTT.

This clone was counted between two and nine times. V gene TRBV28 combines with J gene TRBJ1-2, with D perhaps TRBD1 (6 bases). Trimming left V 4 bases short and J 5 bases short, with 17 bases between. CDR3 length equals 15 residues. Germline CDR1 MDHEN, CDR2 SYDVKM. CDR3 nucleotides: TGTGCCAGCAGTTACCCTAGGACAGTAGGTTATGGCTACACCTTC. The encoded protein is CASSYPRTVGYGYTF.

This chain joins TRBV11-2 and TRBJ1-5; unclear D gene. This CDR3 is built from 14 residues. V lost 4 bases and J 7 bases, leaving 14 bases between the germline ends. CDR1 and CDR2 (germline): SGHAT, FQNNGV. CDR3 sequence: CASSSDALGQPQHF. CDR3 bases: TGTGCCAGCAGCTCAGATGCTTTGGGACAGCCCCAGCATTTT. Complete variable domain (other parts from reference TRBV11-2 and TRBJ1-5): EAGVAQSPRYKIIEKRQSVAFWCNPISGHATLYWYQQILGQGPKLLIQFQNNGVVDDSQLPKDRFSAERLKGVDSTLKIQPAKLEDSAVYLCASSSDALGQPQHFGDGTRLSIL.

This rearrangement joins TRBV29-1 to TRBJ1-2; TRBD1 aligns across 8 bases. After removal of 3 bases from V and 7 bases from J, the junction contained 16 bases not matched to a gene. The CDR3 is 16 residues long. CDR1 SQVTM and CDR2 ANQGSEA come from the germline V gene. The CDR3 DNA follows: TGCAGCGTTGATTCCCGGACAGGGTGGGGGATTGGTGGCTACACCTTC. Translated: CSVDSRTGWGIGGYTF.

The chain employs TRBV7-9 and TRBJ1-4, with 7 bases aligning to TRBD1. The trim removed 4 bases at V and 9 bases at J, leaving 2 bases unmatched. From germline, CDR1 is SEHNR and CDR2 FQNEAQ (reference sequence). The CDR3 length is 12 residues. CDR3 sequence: CASSSGQQKLFF. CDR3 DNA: TGTGCCAGCAGCTCGGGACAGCAAAAACTGTTTTTT.

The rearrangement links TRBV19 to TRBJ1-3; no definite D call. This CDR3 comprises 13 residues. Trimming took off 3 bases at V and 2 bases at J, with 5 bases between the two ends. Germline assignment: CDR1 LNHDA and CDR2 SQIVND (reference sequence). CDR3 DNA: TGTGCCAGTAGTATTGGACCTGGAAACACCATATATTTT. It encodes CASSIGPGNTIYF. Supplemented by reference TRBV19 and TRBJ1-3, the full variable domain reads DGGITQSPKYLFRKEGQNVTLSCEQNLNHDAMYWYRQDPGQGLRLIYYSQIVNDFQKGDIAEGYSVSREKKESFPLTVTSAQKNPTAFYLCASSIGPGNTIYFGEGSWLTVV.

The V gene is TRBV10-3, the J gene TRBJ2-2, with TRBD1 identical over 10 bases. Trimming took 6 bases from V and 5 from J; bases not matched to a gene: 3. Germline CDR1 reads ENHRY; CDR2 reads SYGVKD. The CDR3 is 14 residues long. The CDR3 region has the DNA TGTGCCATCAGAGGGACAGGGGAGACCGGGGAGCTGTTTTTT. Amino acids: CAIRGTGETGELFF.

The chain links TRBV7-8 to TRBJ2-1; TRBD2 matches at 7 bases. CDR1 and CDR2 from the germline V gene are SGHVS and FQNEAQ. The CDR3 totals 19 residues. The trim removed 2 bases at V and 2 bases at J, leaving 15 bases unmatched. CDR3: CASSLSPSGAPWPYNEQFF. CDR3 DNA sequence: TGTGCCAGCAGCTTATCCCCTAGCGGAGCCCCATGGCCCTACAATGAGCAGTTCTTC.

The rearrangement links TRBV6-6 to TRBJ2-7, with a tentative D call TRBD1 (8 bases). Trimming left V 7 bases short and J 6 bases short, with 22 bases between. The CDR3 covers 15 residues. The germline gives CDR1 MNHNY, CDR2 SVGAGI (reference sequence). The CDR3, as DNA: TGTGCCAGCATTGGGGGGGACAGGAACCCCTTCGAGCAGTACTTC. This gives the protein CASIGGDRNPFEQYF.

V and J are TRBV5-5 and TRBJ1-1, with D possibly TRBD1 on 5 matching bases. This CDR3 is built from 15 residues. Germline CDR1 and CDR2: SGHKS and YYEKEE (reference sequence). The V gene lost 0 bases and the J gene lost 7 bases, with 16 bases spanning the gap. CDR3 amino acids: CASSLAYGAQNEAFF. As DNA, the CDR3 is TGTGCCAGCAGCTTGGCTTACGGGGCTCAGAATGAAGCTTTCTTT. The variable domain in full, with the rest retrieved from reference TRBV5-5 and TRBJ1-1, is DAGVTQSPTHLIKTRGQQVTLRCSPISGHKSVSWYQQVLGQGPQFIFQYYEKEERGRGNFPDRFSARQFPNYSSELNVNALLLGDSALYLCASSLAYGAQNEAFFGQGTRLTVV.

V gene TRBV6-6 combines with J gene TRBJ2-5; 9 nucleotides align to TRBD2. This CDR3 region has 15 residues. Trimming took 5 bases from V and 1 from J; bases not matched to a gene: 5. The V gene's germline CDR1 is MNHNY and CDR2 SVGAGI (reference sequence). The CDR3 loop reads CASSAGTSSQETQYF. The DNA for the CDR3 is TGTGCCAGCAGTGCCGGGACTAGCAGCCAAGAGACCCAGTACTTC.

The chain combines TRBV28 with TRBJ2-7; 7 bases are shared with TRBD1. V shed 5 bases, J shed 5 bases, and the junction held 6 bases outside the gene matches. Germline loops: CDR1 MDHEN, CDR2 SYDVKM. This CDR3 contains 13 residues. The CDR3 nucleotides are TGTGCCAGCAGTAGGACAGGCCAGCACGAGCAGTACGTC. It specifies CASSRTGQHEQYV.

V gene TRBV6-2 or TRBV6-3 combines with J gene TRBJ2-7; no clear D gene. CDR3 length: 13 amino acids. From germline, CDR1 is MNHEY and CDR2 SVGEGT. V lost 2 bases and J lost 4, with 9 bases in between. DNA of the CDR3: TGTGCCAGCAGTTACGTTACTCTTTACGAGCAGTACTTC. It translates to CASSYVTLYEQYF.

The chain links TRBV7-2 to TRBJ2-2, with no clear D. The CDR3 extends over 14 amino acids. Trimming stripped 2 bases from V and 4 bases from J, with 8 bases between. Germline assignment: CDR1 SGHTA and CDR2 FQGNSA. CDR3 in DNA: TGTGCCAGCAGCTTAAAGGCAGGCACCGGGGAGCTGTTTTTT. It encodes CASSLKAGTGELFF.

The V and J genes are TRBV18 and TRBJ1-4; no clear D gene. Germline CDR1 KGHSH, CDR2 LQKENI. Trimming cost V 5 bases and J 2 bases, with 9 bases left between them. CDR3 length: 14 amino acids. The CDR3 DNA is TGTGCCAGCTCAGAGGGAGCCACTAATGAAAAACTGTTTTTT. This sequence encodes CASSEGATNEKLFF.

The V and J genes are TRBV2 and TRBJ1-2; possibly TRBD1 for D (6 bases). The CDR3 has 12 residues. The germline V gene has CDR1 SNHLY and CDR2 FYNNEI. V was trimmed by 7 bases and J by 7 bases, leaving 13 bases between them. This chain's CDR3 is CASIAGGLGYTF. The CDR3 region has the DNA TGTGCCAGCATTGCCGGGGGGCTTGGCTACACCTTC.

The CDR3 bases are TGCGCCAGCAGCTTGGACCGGGACAGGGGTGAAGAGCAGTACTTC. Translated: CASSLDRDRGEEQYF. The chain is built from TRBV5-1 and TRBJ2-7; 10 positions agree with TRBD1. The CDR3 runs 15 residues. V dropped 0 bases and J dropped 7; count of bases not matched to a gene: 7. Germline V lookup: CDR1 SGHRS, CDR2 YFSETQ.

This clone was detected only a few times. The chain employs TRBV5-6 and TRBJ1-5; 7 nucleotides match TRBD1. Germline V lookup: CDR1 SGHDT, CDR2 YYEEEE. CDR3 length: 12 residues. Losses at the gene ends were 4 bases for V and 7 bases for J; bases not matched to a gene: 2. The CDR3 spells CASSGRGQPQHF. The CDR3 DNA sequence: TGTGCCAGCAGCGGCAGGGGGCAGCCCCAGCATTTT.

CDR3 sequence (DNA): TGTGCCAGCAGCTTCGGGGAAGCCTACGAGCAGTACGTC. Translation gives CASSFGEAYEQYV. The V and J genes are TRBV11-2 and TRBJ2-7; D is perhaps TRBD2 (5 bases). Germline V gene lookup returns CDR1 SGHAT and CDR2 FQNNGV. This CDR3 contains 13 residues. Trimming took off 3 bases at V and 2 bases at J, with 8 bases between the two ends.

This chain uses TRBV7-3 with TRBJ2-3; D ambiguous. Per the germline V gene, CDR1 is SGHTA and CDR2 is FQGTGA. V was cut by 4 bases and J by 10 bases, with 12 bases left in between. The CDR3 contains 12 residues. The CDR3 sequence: CASSSPGLAQYF. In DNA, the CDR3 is TGTGCCAGCAGCTCCCCGGGCCTTGCGCAGTATTTT.

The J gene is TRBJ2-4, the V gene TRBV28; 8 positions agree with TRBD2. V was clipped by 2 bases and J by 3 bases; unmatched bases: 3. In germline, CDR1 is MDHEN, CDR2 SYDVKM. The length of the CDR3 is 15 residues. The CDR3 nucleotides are TGTGCCAGCAGTTTAGCGGGGGGAGGCAAAAACATTCAGTACTTC. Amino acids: CASSLAGGGKNIQYF.

The CDR3 DNA follows: TGTGCCAGCACCACAGGGAGCTATGGCTACACCTTC. Translated, it gives CASTTGSYGYTF. V is TRBV25-1 and J is TRBJ1-2; maybe TRBD1 (6 bases). This CDR3 contains 12 residues. From germline, CDR1 is MGHDK and CDR2 SYGVNS. Trimming pared 7 bases from V and 4 bases from J, leaving 10 bases between.

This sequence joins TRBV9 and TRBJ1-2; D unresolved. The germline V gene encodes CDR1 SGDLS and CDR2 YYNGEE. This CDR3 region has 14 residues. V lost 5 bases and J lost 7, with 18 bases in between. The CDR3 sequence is CASRQDTLVGGYTF. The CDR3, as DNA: TGTGCCAGCAGACAAGACACATTAGTGGGTGGCTACACCTTC.